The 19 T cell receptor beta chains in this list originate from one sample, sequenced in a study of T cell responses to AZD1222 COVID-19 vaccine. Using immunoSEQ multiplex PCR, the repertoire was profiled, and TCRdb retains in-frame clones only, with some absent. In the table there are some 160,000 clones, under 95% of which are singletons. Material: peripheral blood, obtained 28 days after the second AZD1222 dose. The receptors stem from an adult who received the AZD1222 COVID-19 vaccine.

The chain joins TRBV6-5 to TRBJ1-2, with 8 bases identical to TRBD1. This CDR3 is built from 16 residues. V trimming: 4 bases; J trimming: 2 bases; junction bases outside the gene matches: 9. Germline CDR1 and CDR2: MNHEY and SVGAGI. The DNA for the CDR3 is TGTGCCAGCAGTTCCACTTCCAGGGGGCAGAACTATGGCTACACCTTC. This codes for CASSSTSRGQNYGYTF.

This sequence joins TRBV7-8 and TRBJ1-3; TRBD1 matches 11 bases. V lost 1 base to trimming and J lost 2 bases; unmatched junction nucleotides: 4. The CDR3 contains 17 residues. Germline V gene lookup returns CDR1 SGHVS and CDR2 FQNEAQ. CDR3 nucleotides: TGTGCCAGCAGCTTAGGAGGACAGGGGGCAACTGGAAACACCATATATTTT. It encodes CASSLGGQGATGNTIYF.

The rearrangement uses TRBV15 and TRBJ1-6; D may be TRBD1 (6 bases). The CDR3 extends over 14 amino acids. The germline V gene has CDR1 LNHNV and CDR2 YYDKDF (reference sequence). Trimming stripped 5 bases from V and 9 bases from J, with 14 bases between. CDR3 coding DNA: TGTGCCACCAGCCAGGGGATAAGAAGTTCACCCCTCCACTTT. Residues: CATSQGIRSSPLHF.

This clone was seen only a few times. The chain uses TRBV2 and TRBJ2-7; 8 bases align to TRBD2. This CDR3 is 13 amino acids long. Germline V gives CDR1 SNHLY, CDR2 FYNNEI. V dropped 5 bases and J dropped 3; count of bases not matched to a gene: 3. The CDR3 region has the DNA TGTGCCAGCAGTACGGGGGGGCTCTACGAGCAGTACTTC. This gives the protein CASSTGGLYEQYF.

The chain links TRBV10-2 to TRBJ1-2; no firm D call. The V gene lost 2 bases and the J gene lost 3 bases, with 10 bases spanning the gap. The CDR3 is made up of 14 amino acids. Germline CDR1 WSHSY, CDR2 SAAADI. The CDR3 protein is CASSEGAEYYGYTF. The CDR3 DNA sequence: TGCGCCAGCAGTGAGGGCGCGGAATACTATGGCTACACCTTC.

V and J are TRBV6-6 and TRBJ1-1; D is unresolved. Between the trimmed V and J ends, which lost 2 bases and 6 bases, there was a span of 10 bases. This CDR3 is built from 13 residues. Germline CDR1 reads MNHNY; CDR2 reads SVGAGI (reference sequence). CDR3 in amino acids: CASSYPASSEAFF. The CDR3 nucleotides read TGTGCCAGCAGTTACCCGGCTTCGTCTGAAGCTTTCTTT.

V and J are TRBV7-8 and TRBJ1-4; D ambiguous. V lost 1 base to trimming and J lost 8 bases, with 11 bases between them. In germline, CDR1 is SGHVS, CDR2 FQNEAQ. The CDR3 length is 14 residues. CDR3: CASSLEYGNEKLFF. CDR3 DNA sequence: TGTGCCAGCAGCTTAGAGTACGGCAACGAAAAACTGTTTTTT.

The CDR3 loop reads CAISESGLNNQPQHF. CDR3 nucleotides: TGTGCCATCAGTGAGTCAGGACTCAACAATCAGCCCCAGCATTTT. This rearrangement joins TRBV10-3 to TRBJ1-5; D unclear. Germline lookup yields CDR1 ENHRY and CDR2 SYGVKD. Deletions cut 0 bases from V and 3 bases from J, with 9 bases between. This CDR3 comprises 15 residues.

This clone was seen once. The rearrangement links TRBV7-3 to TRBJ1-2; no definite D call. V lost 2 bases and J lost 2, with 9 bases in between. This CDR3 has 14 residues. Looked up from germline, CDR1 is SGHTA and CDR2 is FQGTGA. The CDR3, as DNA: TGTGCCAGCAGCTTAGACCCAACGAACTATGGCTACACCTTC. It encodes CASSLDPTNYGYTF.

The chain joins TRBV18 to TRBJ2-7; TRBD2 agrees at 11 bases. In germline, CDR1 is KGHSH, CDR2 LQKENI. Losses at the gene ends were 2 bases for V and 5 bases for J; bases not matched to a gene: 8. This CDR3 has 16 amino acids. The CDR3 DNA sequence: TGTGCCAGCTCACCAGTCCCTACTAGCGGGAGAAACGAGCAGTACTTC. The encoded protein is CASSPVPTSGRNEQYF.

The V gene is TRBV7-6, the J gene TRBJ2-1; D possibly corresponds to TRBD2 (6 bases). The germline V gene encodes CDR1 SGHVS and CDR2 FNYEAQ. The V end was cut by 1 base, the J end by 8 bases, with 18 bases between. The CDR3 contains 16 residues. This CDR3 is CASSLVAGLRTDEQFF. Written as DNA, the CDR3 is TGTGCCAGCAGCTTAGTGGCGGGATTAAGGACGGATGAGCAGTTCTTC.

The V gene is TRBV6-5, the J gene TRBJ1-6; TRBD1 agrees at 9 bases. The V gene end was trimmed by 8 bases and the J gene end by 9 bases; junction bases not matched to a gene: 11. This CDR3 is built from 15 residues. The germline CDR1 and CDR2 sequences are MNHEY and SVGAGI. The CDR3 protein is CASSRDGQGTSPLHF. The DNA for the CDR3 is TGTGCCAGCTCTCGTGATGGACAGGGGACTTCACCCCTCCACTTT.

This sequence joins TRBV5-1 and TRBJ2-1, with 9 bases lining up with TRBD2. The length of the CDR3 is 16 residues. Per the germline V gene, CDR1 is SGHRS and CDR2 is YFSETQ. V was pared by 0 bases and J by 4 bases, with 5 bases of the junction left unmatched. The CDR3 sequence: CASSLVVTSGYNEQFF. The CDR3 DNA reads TGCGCCAGCAGCTTGGTTGTGACTAGCGGTTACAATGAGCAGTTCTTC.

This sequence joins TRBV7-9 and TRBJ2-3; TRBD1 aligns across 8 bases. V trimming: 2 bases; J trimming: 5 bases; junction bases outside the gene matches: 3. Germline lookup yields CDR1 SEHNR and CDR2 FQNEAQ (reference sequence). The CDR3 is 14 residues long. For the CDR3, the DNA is TGTGCCAGCAGCTTATACAGGGGGTTAGATACGCAGTATTTT. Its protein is CASSLYRGLDTQYF.

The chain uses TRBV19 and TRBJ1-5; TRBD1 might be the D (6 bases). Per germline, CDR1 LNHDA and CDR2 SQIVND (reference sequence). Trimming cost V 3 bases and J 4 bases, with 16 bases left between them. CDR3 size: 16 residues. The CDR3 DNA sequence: TGTGCCAGTAGTATTGTCGGGGGCTCTGTTAATCAGCCCCAGCATTTT. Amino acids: CASSIVGGSVNQPQHF. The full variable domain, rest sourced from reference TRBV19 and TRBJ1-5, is DGGITQSPKYLFRKEGQNVTLSCEQNLNHDAMYWYRQDPGQGLRLIYYSQIVNDFQKGDIAEGYSVSREKKESFPLTVTSAQKNPTAFYLCASSIVGGSVNQPQHFGDGTRLSIL.

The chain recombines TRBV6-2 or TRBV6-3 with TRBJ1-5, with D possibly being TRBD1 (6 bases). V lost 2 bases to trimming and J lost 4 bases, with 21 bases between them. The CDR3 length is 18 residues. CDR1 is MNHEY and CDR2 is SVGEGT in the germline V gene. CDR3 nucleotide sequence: TGTGCCAGCAGTTACGGTATTCAGGGGCATCGGAGGAATCAGCCCCAGCATTTT. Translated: CASSYGIQGHRRNQPQHF.

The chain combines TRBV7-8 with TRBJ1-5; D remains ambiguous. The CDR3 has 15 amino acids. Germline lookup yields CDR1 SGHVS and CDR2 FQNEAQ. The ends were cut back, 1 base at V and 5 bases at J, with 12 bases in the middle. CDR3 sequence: CASSLGRGLHQPQHF. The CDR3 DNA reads TGTGCCAGCAGCTTAGGTCGCGGACTCCATCAGCCCCAGCATTTT.

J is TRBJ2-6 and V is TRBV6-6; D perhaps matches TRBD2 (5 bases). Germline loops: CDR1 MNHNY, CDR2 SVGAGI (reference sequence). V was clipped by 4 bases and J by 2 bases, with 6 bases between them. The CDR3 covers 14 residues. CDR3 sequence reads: CASSFGAGANVLTF. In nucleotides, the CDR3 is TGTGCCAGCAGTTTCGGGGCTGGGGCCAACGTCCTGACTTTC.

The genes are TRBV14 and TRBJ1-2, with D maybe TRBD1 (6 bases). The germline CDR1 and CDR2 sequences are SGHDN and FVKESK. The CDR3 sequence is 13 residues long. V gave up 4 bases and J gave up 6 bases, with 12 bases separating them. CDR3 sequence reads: CASSPGASDGYTF. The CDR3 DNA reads TGTGCCAGCAGCCCGGGGGCATCTGATGGCTACACCTTC.